A single sample gave rise to the 32 T cell receptor beta chains below, sequenced in a study of patients and donors after allogeneic stem cell transplantation (dated by TCRdb to between 2020 and 2021). Library preparation used RT-PCR. The listed sequencing device is NextSeq 550. TCRdb passed the public sequencing reads through fastp at Q25 and MiXCR, retaining productive beta sequences. A single entry per CDR3 protein holds the most common genes and DNA from its merged rows. The sample has 70,000 to 75,000 distinct CDR3 sequences on record, around a quarter of them singletons. The ten top clones hold 26% of the sample. Sequenced input: blood, either unsorted or a sorted T cell fraction (not recorded which). These receptors all come from a human donor who was either an allogeneic HSCT recipient or a stem cell or donor lymphocyte infusion donor (not recorded which). It is not recorded whose cells these are; they may come from a transplant donor.

This rearrangement joins TRBV12-3 or TRBV12-4 to TRBJ2-3; D ambiguous. Trimming stripped 9 bases from V and 3 bases from J, with 10 bases between. The CDR3 loop spans 12 amino acids. CDR3 DNA sequence: TGTGCCAGTCGGCCCGTAACAGATACGCAGTATTTT. Translation: CASRPVTDTQYF.

This sequence joins TRBV2 and TRBJ2-6; 10 nucleotides align to TRBD1. The trim removed 3 bases at V and 0 bases at J, leaving 2 bases unmatched. Germline CDR1 reads SNHLY; CDR2 reads FYNNEI. The CDR3 length is 17 residues. CDR3 sequence: CASSDWTGGSGANVLTF. CDR3 in DNA: TGTGCCAGCAGTGATTGGACAGGGGGCTCTGGGGCCAACGTCCTGACTTTC.

V and J are TRBV4-3 and TRBJ2-7; no clear D. The V and J ends lost 1 base and 2 bases respectively, with 18 bases between them. CDR1 and CDR2 from the germline V gene are LGHNA and YSLEER. The CDR3 totals 17 residues. The CDR3 is CASSQGPSPLYTYEQYF. CDR3 bases: TGCGCCAGCAGCCAAGGACCCAGTCCCCTCTACACCTACGAGCAGTACTTC.

In this sample, this clonotype turned up a few times. This chain connects TRBV20-1 to TRBJ1-1; 7 bases map to TRBD1. The CDR3 length is 14 residues. V gave up 4 bases and J gave up 5 bases; unmatched junction bases: 10. CDR1 and CDR2 from the germline V gene are DFQATT and SNEGSKA (reference sequence). The CDR3 sequence is CSANPWEGATEAFF. The CDR3 coding sequence is TGCAGTGCTAACCCTTGGGAGGGGGCGACTGAAGCTTTCTTT.

In its sample, this clonotype was seen many times. CDR3: CASRRSTGFTEAFF. The CDR3 coding sequence is TGTGCCAGCAGGCGATCCACAGGGTTCACTGAAGCTTTCTTT. The rearrangement uses TRBV27 and TRBJ1-1, with a tentative D call TRBD1 (6 bases). From germline, CDR1 is MNHEY and CDR2 SMNVEV (reference sequence). This CDR3 region has 14 residues. V was clipped by 6 bases and J by 4 bases, with 15 bases between them.

This clonotype was detected many times. V usage is TRBV24-1 and J usage is TRBJ1-3, with unresolved D. Germline assignment: CDR1 KGHDR and CDR2 SFDVKD. Trimming removed 4 bases from V and 4 bases from J, with 4 bases in between. The CDR3 sequence is 12 residues long. The CDR3 is CATSEGGNTIYF. The DNA for the CDR3 is TGTGCCACCAGTGAGGGAGGAAACACCATATATTTT.

The rearrangement uses TRBV7-9 and TRBJ1-1; D unresolved. V lost 8 bases, J lost 1 base, and 14 bases lay in between. CDR1 is SEHNR and CDR2 is FQNEAQ in the germline V gene (reference sequence). The CDR3 has 14 amino acids. In DNA, the CDR3 is TGTGCCAGCGAAGGACCCGACGGGAACACTGAAGCTTTCTTT. It translates to CASEGPDGNTEAFF.

V and J are TRBV29-1 and TRBJ1-1, with 9 bases fitting TRBD1. After removal of 3 bases from V and 1 base from J, the junction contained 6 bases not matched to a gene. The CDR3 runs 15 residues. Per the germline V gene, CDR1 is SQVTM and CDR2 is ANQGSEA. This chain's CDR3 is CSVDQGQGTNTEAFF. The CDR3 region has the DNA TGCAGCGTTGACCAGGGACAGGGAACGAACACTGAAGCTTTCTTT.

This clonotype showed up many times. The V gene is TRBV20-1, the J gene TRBJ1-4; D remains unclear. CDR3 length: 12 residues. V lost 6 bases and J lost 2, with 7 bases in between. Looked up from germline, CDR1 is DFQATT and CDR2 is SNEGSKA (reference sequence). CDR3: CSAWITNEKLFF. The CDR3 DNA reads as TGCAGTGCCTGGATTACTAATGAAAAACTGTTTTTT.

The chain links TRBV2 to TRBJ2-7; D perhaps matches TRBD1 (5 bases). Trimming stripped 4 bases from V and 3 bases from J, with 10 bases between. The CDR3 length is 13 residues. Per germline, CDR1 SNHLY and CDR2 FYNNEI. CDR3: CASSGTGYYEQYF. The CDR3 nucleotides are TGTGCCAGCAGTGGAACAGGATACTACGAGCAGTACTTC. Combining the CDR3 with reference TRBV2 and TRBJ2-7 gives the whole variable domain EPEVTQTPSHQVTQMGQEVILRCVPISNHLYFYWYRQILGQKVEFLVSFYNNEISEKSEIFDDQFSVERPDGSNFTLKIRSTKLEDSAMYFCASSGTGYYEQYFGPGTRLTVT.

V is TRBV5-1 and J is TRBJ2-7, with 8 positions matching TRBD1. J was trimmed by 1 base and V by 5 bases; bases with no gene match: 8. CDR1 and CDR2 (germline): SGHRS, YFSETQ. The CDR3 runs 15 residues. CDR3 sequence: CASRRSGTGSYEQYF. For the CDR3, the DNA is TGCGCCAGCAGACGATCCGGGACAGGATCCTACGAGCAGTACTTC.

This chain uses TRBV5-1 with TRBJ2-2; D unresolved. The germline gives CDR1 SGHRS, CDR2 YFSETQ. The CDR3 spans 17 residues. V shed 1 base and J shed 1 base, with 14 bases lying between them. Written as DNA, the CDR3 is TGCGCCAGCAGCTTGCTGTCTTGGGATCAGAACACCGGGGAGCTGTTTTTT. Translating it yields CASSLLSWDQNTGELFF.

The sample holds a few counts of this clonotype. This rearrangement joins TRBV10-3 to TRBJ2-7, with D perhaps TRBD1 (5 bases). CDR1 is ENHRY and CDR2 is SYGVKD in the germline V gene. The CDR3 covers 12 residues. The ends were cut back, 8 bases at V and 3 bases at J, with 11 bases in the middle. The DNA for the CDR3 is TGTGCCATCGAAGGGGTGGACTACGAGCAGTACTTC. Its translation is CAIEGVDYEQYF.

This clonotype was seen a handful of times. The rearrangement links TRBV12-3 or TRBV12-4 to TRBJ1-2, with a weak D call TRBD1 (6 bases). Between the trimmed V and J ends, which lost 5 bases and 7 bases, there was a span of 11 bases. The CDR3 sequence is 12 residues long. CDR3 nucleotides: TGTGCCAGCAGTCCCGGGGGCAGTGGCTACACCTTC. It yields the protein CASSPGGSGYTF.

Ten or more counts support this clonotype. The rearrangement uses TRBV6-5 and TRBJ1-2, with 8 bases aligning to TRBD1. Germline CDR1 MNHEY, CDR2 SVGAGI. The CDR3 consists of 13 residues. V lost 0 bases to trimming and J lost 8 bases; unmatched junction nucleotides: 2. CDR3 in DNA: TGTGCCAGCAGTTACTCGACAGGGGTCGGCTACACCTTC. Protein product: CASSYSTGVGYTF.

This clonotype has at least ten counts. The chain's CDR3 is CASSEDRSYEQYF. As DNA, the CDR3 is TGCGCCAGCAGCGAGGACAGGTCCTACGAGCAGTACTTC. The chain recombines TRBV5-1 with TRBJ2-7; 7 positions agree with TRBD1. CDR1 is SGHRS and CDR2 is YFSETQ in the germline V gene. The V gene end was trimmed by 4 bases and the J gene end by 1 base; junction bases not matched to a gene: 2. The CDR3 has 13 amino acids.

The CDR3 loop is CSVEDILYSSLQETQYF. In DNA form, the CDR3 reads TGCAGCGTTGAAGATATTCTCTATTCCAGCCTCCAAGAGACCCAGTACTTC. The rearrangement uses TRBV29-1 and TRBJ2-5; D ambiguous. CDR1 is SQVTM, CDR2 ANQGSEA, per germline. Trimming removed 0 bases at V and 1 base at J, with 18 bases between. The CDR3 is made up of 17 amino acids.

This chain uses TRBV6-5 with TRBJ2-2, with TRBD2 matching 7 bases. CDR1 is MNHEY and CDR2 is SVGAGI in the germline V gene. The junction had 5 bases not matched to a gene; V was cut back by 0 bases and J by 7 bases. The CDR3 is 15 amino acids. CDR3 in amino acids: CASSYSVWGGGELFF. The DNA for the CDR3 is TGTGCCAGCAGTTACTCGGTCTGGGGGGGCGGGGAGCTGTTTTTT.

CDR3 residues: CASSFLAGGGNEQFF. As DNA, the CDR3 is TGTGCCAGCAGCTTCCTAGCGGGGGGAGGAAATGAGCAGTTCTTC. The chain has TRBV7-2 and TRBJ2-1, with 11 bases lining up with TRBD2. This CDR3 has 15 residues. Trimming removed 3 bases from V and 7 bases from J; junction bases left unmatched: 5. CDR1 SGHTA and CDR2 FQGNSA come from the germline V gene. The full variable domain, completed using reference TRBV7-2 and TRBJ2-1, is GAGVSQSPSNKVTEKGKDVELRCDPISGHTALYWYRQSLGQGLEFLIYFQGNSAPDKSGLPSDRFSAERTGGSVSTLTIQRTQQEDSAVYLCASSFLAGGGNEQFFGPGTRLTVL.

This chain links TRBV12-3 or TRBV12-4 with TRBJ2-3, with 9 bases that match TRBD2. The CDR3 extends over 15 amino acids. J gave up 5 bases and V 0 bases, and 3 bases lay outside the gene matches. The CDR3 sequence is CASSLASGRGDTQYF. The CDR3 DNA reads TGTGCCAGCAGTTTAGCTAGCGGGAGAGGAGATACGCAGTATTTT.

The V call is TRBV24-1, the J call TRBJ2-7; D is uncertain. V shed 4 bases and J shed 7 bases, with 13 bases lying between them. Germline-derived CDR1 and CDR2 are KGHDR and SFDVKD. CDR3 length: 13 amino acids. The CDR3, as DNA: TGTGCCACCAGTGACCCCGGCGGCTGGGAGCAGTACTTC. Translation: CATSDPGGWEQYF.

The chain has TRBV13 and TRBJ2-7; D assignment may be TRBD1 or TRBD2 (5 bases each). The germline V and J ends were trimmed by 0 bases and 1 base, with 16 bases remaining between them. The CDR3 runs to 17 residues. From germline, CDR1 is PRHDT and CDR2 FYEKMQ (reference sequence). The CDR3 bases are TGTGCCAGCAGCTTAGGCCGGGGACGAACGAGATCCTACGAGCAGTACTTC. Protein: CASSLGRGRTRSYEQYF.

The chain combines TRBV25-1 with TRBJ2-5; D could derive from TRBD1 or TRBD2 (6 bases each). Germline CDR1 and CDR2: MGHDK and SYGVNS. Trimming removed 1 base at V and 5 bases at J, with 23 bases between. The CDR3 loop spans 18 amino acids. CDR3 nucleotide sequence: TGTGCCAGCAGTGAATTTAGGGGGGCGGCTCTCGGGCGGGAGACCCAGTACTTC. Amino acids: CASSEFRGAALGRETQYF.

This clonotype showed up just a few times. V usage is TRBV29-1 and J usage is TRBJ1-2; tentative D call: TRBD1 (5 bases). This CDR3 comprises 14 residues. The germline CDR1 and CDR2 sequences are SQVTM and ANQGSEA. Trimming pared 5 bases from V and 6 bases from J, leaving 19 bases between. The chain's CDR3 is CSVRDGVPYNGYTF. CDR3 DNA sequence: TGCAGCGTTCGGGACGGAGTCCCCTATAATGGCTACACCTTC.

This clonotype showed up just a few times. The chain has TRBV7-8 and TRBJ1-3, with D tentatively TRBD1 (6 bases). There are 16 residues in the CDR3. The V and J ends lost 5 bases and 2 bases respectively, with 16 bases between them. Germline V gives CDR1 SGHVS, CDR2 FQNEAQ. CDR3 nucleotide sequence: TGTGCCAGCAGCCTTTCGGGGGGGGGCACTGGAAACACCATATATTTT. It is translated as CASSLSGGGTGNTIYF.

Turning to this clonotype: The final CDR3 position lacks the conserved phenylalanine or tryptophan, pointing to a likely read error. The DNA is omitted, as the CDR3 cannot be located on it reliably, and the CDR3 follows TCRdb's listing. The chain recombines TRBV3-1 with TRBJ1-5; the DNA was not compared with TRBD1, the D call given in the table. The germline gives CDR1 LGHDT, CDR2 YNNKEL (reference sequence). The CDR3 is 11 amino acids long, termini counted. CDR3 protein: CASSSRGEKHL.

This clonotype was counted between two and nine times. This chain links TRBV20-1 with TRBJ2-1; 9 nucleotides match TRBD2. Germline assignment: CDR1 DFQATT and CDR2 SNEGSKA (reference sequence). V gave up 6 bases and J gave up 0 bases; unmatched junction bases: 12. The CDR3 totals 17 residues. CDR3 sequence reads: CSAGLAIRLSSYNEQFF. The CDR3 DNA is TGCAGTGCCGGACTAGCGATCAGGCTCAGCTCCTACAATGAGCAGTTCTTC.

V and J are TRBV12-3 or TRBV12-4 and TRBJ2-4; no firm D call. Trimming removed 3 bases from V and 0 bases from J, with 12 bases in between. The CDR3 consists of 16 residues. The CDR3 DNA reads TGTGCCAGCAGTTTCCCCACTGGAGTAGCCAAAAACATTCAGTACTTC. Its protein is CASSFPTGVAKNIQYF.

The gene calls are TRBV12-3 or TRBV12-4 and TRBJ1-1, with D unclear. Trimming took off 2 bases at V and 1 base at J, with 8 bases between the two ends. This CDR3 is built from 14 residues. CDR3 nucleotides: TGTGCCAGCAGTTTATCTGCAGCGAACACTGAAGCTTTCTTT. This translates into CASSLSAANTEAFF.

This clonotype appeared a few times. The chain uses TRBV9 and TRBJ2-3; weak D call: TRBD2 (6 bases). V was pared by 0 bases and J by 4 bases, with 15 bases between. The length of the CDR3 is 16 residues. CDR1 SGDLS and CDR2 YYNGEE come from the germline V gene. The CDR3 coding sequence is TGTGCCAGCAGCGTAGGACTAGGAGCTGGGGCAGATACGCAGTATTTT. Its protein is CASSVGLGAGADTQYF.

The V and J genes are TRBV29-1 and TRBJ1-2; weak D call: TRBD1 (5 bases). CDR1 SQVTM and CDR2 ANQGSEA come from the germline V gene. V gave up 0 bases and J gave up 4 bases, with 9 bases separating them. This CDR3 is 13 amino acids long. CDR3: CSVEDREGYGYTF. CDR3 in DNA: TGCAGCGTTGAAGACAGGGAGGGCTATGGCTACACCTTC.

This clonotype was seen only a few times. The chain combines TRBV5-4 with TRBJ2-3; no definite D call. The germline gives CDR1 SGHNT, CDR2 YYREEE (reference sequence). CDR3 length: 12 amino acids. V gave up 0 bases and J gave up 6 bases, with 5 bases separating them. The CDR3, as DNA: TGTGCCAGCAGCTTGGTAGGTGATACGCAGTATTTT. It is translated as CASSLVGDTQYF. Using reference TRBV5-4 and TRBJ2-3 for the parts outside the CDR3, the full variable domain is ETGVTQSPTHLIKTRGQQVTLRCSSQSGHNTVSWYQQALGQGPQFIFQYYREEENGRGNFPPRFSGLQFPNYSSELNVNALELDDSALYLCASSLVGDTQYFGPGTRLTVL.